This T cell receptor beta chain is drawn from a study of blood T cell repertoires in COVID-19 (dated by TCRdb to about 2020). As for the study more broadly: Samples from collaborators originated in the United States, Italy and Spain and spanned both the acute and convalescent phases of COVID-19. The repertoires were released in a freely available public database meant as a resource for research on the immune response to SARS-CoV-2. Where HLA class I and class II types were available, the types were taken from metadata supplied by the sample provider, not from assay-based typing. The prospective study material was composed of cDNA or gDNA derived from T cells, B-cell-depleted T cells, or PBMCs. Nearly every sample came with metadata listing a de-identified subject ID, COVID-19 status, age in years and sex. Samples were obtained from the ongoing ImmuneRACE study (first 160 participants) and from 1,254 subjects provided by 6 global collaborators. Deeply sampled blood TCRbeta repertoires from subjects exposed to, actively infected with, or recovered from COVID-19 were included in the dataset. The paper's findings and limits, for the study overall: How much clinical and demographic metadata was included differed by source and by participant, and the metadata was provided uncurated.

TCRbeta CDR3 regions were amplified from genomic DNA using the immunoSEQ Assay, a bias-controlled multiplex PCR. In the source study's methods: Within the assay, amplification of reference gene primers was used to estimate how many nucleated cells each sample contained. Sequence reads were collapsed and filtered to measure the absolute abundance of every unique TCRbeta CDR3 rearrangement. For each sample, productive Simpson clonality was calculated as the square root of Simpson's diversity index over productive rearrangements. TCRdb took over this immuneACCESS table, retaining in-frame rearrangements with V and J assigned. Such tables are incomplete; in checked studies, under half of the missing clones stem from an unresolved V gene, and the remainder is unexplained. The V and J calls and clone size were taken over from that table, and D and trimming were inferred from the DNA. Recorded for this sample are some 100,000 clones; 87% of them occurred a single time. The top ten constitute 7.7% of the sample.

To note about this clone: The clone's antigen remains unknown. Base qualities are not recorded, but no much larger clone differs from it by a single base.

Each collaborating institution followed its own protocols to collect whole blood in K2EDTA tubes. For TCRbeta analysis, collaborators shipped samples in one of three forms: frozen whole blood, isolated PBMCs, or DNA extracted from either of those sample types. This receptor was taken from a human donor in a cohort sampled during active COVID-19. Input material: peripheral blood.

The nucleotide sequence reads TGTGCCTGGAGTAGCCCAGGCTCTGGAAACACCATATATTTT. It codes for CAWSSPGSGNTIYF. The sequence is built from TRBV30 and TRBJ1-3; the D gene lacks a confident call. Spanning cysteine to phenylalanine, the CDR3 consists of 14 amino acids. The DNA shown is the 42-base CDR3, in frame from base 1. Reading the germline V gene (reference sequence) gives CDR1 GTSNPN and CDR2 SVGIG. Deletion took 2 bases off V and 0 bases off J, with a span of 8 bases between the germline ends. Where the CDR3 stops, the reference TRBV30 and TRBJ1-3 genes take over; the full variable domain is SQTIHQWPATLVQPVGSPLSLECTVEGTSNPNLYWYRQAAGRGLQLLFYSVGIGQISSEVPQNLSASRPQDRQFILSSKKLLLSDSGFYLCAWSSPGSGNTIYFGEGSWLTVV.